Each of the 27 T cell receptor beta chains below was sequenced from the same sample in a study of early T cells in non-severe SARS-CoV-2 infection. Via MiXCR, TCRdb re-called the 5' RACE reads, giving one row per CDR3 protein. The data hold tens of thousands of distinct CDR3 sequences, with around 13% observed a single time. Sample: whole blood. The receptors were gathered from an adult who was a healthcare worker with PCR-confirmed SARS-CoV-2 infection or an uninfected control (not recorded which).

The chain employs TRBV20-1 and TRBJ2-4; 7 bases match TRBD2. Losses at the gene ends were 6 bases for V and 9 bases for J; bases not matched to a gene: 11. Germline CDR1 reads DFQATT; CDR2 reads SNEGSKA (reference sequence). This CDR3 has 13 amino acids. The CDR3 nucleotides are TGCAGTGCAGCCCTTAGCGGGCGGGGCATTCAGTACTTC. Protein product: CSAALSGRGIQYF.

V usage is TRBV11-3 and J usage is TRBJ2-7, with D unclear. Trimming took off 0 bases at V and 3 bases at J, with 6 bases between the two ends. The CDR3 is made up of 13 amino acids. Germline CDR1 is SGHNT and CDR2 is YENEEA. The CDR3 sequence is CASSLEPDYEQYF. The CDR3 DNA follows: TGTGCCAGCAGCTTAGAACCGGACTACGAGCAGTACTTC.

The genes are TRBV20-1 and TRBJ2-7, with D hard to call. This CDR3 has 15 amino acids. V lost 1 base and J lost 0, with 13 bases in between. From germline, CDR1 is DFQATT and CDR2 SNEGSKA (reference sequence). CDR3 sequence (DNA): TGCAGTGCTAGAGTACCCTACCTAAGCTCCTACGAGCAGTACTTC. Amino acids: CSARVPYLSSYEQYF.

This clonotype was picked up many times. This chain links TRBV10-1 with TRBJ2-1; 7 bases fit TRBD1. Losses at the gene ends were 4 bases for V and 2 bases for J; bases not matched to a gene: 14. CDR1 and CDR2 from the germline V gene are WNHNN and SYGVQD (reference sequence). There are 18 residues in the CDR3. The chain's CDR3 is CASSGSGQSRGPYNEQFF. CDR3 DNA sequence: TGCGCCAGCAGTGGGTCTGGACAGTCGAGGGGGCCCTACAATGAGCAGTTCTTC.

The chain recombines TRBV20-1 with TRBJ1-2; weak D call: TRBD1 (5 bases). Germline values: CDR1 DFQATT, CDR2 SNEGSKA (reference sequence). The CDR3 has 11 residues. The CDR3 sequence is CHGEGLYGYTF. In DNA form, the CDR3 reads TGCCACGGAGAGGGACTATATGGCTACACCTTC.

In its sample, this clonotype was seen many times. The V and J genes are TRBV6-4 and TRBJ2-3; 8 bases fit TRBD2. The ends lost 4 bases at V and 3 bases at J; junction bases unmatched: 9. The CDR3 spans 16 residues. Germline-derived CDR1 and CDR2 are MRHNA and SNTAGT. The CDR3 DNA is TGTGCCAGCAGTGTGACCAGCGGGGGTGGGACAGATACGCAGTATTTT. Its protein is CASSVTSGGGTDTQYF.

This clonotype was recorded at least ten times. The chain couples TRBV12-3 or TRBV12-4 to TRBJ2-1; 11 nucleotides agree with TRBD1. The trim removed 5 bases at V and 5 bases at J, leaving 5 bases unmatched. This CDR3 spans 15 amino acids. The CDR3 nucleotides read TGTGCCAGCAGTCATAGGGACAGGGGGGACAATGAGCAGTTCTTC. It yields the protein CASSHRDRGDNEQFF.

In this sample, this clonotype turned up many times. CDR3 in amino acids: CASSLGRGGLNTEAFF. The CDR3 region has the DNA TGTGCCAGCAGCTTAGGACGGGGGGGACTGAACACTGAAGCTTTCTTT. The J gene is TRBJ1-1, the V gene TRBV11-2; D may be TRBD1 (5 bases). The germline V gene has CDR1 SGHAT and CDR2 FQNNGV. This CDR3 is 16 amino acids long. The ends were cut back, 1 base at V and 0 bases at J, with 12 bases in the middle.

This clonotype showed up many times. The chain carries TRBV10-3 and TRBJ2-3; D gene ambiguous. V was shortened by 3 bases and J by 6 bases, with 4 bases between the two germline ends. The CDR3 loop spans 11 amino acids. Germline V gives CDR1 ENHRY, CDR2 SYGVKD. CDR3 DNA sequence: TGTGCCATCAGTGACGGGGATACGCAGTATTTT. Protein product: CAISDGDTQYF.

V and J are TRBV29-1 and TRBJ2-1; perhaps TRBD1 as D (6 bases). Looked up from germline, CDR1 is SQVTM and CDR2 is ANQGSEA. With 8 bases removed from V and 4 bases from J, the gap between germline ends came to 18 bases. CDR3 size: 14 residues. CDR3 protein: CSLTGTLRYNEQFF. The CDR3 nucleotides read TGCAGCCTAACCGGGACACTTCGTTACAATGAGCAGTTCTTC.

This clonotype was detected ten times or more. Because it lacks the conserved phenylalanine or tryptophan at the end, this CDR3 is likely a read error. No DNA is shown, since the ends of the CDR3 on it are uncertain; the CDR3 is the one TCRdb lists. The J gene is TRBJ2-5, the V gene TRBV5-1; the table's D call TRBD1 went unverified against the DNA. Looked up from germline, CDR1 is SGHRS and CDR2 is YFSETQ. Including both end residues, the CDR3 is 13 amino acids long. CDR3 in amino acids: CASSSPSREGERA.

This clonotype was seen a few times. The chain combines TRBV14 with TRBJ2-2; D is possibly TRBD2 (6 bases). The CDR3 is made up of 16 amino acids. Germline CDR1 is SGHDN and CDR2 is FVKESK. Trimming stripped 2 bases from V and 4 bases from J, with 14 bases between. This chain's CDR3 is CASSQITGRSTGELFF. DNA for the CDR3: TGTGCCAGCAGCCAAATAACCGGGAGAAGCACCGGGGAGCTGTTTTTT. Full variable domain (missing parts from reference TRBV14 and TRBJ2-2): EAGVTQFPSHSVIEKGQTVTLRCDPISGHDNLYWYRRVMGKEIKFLLHFVKESKQDESGMPNNRFLAERTGGTYSTLKVQPAELEDSGVYFCASSQITGRSTGELFFGEGSRLTVL.

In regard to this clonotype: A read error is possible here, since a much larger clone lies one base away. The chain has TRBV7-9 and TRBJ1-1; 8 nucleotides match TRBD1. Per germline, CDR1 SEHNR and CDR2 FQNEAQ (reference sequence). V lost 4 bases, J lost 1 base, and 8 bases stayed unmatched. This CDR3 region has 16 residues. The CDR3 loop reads CASSSPTGTGNTEAFF. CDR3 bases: TGTGCCAGCAGCTCACCCACCGGGACAGGGAACACTGAAGCTTTCTTT.

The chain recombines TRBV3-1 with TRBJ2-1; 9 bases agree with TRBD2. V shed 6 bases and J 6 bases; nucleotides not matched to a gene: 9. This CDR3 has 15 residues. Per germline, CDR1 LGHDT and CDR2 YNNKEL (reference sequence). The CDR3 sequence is CASSQYSGSTNEQFF. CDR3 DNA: TGTGCCAGCAGTCAGTATAGCGGGAGCACCAATGAGCAGTTCTTC.

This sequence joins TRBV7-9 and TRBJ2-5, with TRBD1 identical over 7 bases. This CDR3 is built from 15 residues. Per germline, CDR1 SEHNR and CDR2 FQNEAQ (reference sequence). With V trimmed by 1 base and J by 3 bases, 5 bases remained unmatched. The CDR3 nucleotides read TGTGCCAGCAGCTTAGTAGGGGGCGCGGAAGAGACCCAGTACTTC. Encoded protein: CASSLVGGAEETQYF. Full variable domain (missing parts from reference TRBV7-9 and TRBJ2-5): DTGVSQNPRHKITKRGQNVTFRCDPISEHNRLYWYRQTLGQGPEFLTYFQNEAQLEKSRLLSDRFSAERPKGSFSTLEIQRTEQGDSAMYLCASSLVGGAEETQYFGPGTRLLVL.

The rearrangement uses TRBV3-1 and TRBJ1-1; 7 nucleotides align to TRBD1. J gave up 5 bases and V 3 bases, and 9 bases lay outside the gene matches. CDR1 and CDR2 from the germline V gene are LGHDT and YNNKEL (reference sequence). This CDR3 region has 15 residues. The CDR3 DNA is TGTGCCAGCAGCCAGGGTAGCAGGGGGTATACTGAAGCTTTCTTT. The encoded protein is CASSQGSRGYTEAFF.

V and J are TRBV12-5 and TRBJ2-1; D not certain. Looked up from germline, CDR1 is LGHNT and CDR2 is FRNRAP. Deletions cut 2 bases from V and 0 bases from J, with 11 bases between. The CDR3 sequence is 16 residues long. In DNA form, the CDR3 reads TGTGCTAGTGGTTTGAATCAGGTTAGCTCCTACAATGAGCAGTTCTTC. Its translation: CASGLNQVSSYNEQFF.

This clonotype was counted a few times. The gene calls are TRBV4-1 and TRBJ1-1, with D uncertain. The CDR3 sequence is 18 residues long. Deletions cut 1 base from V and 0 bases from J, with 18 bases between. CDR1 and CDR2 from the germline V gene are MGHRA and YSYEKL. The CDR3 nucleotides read TGCGCCAGCAGCCAAGTTGATAACTCTCTTCCGGTGAACACTGAAGCTTTCTTT. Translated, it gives CASSQVDNSLPVNTEAFF.

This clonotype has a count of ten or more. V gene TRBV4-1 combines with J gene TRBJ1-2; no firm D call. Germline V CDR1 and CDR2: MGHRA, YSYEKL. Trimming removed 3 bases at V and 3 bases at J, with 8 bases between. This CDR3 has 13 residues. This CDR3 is CASSHQGDYGYTF. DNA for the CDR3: TGCGCCAGCAGCCACCAAGGCGACTATGGCTACACCTTC.

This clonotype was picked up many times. The chain's CDR3 is CATGPRNEQFF. CDR3 DNA sequence: TGTGCCACTGGACCCCGCAATGAGCAGTTCTTC. The chain carries TRBV7-9 and TRBJ2-1, with D unresolved. The CDR3 totals 11 residues. Germline CDR1 and CDR2: SEHNR and FQNEAQ (reference sequence). With 10 bases removed from V and 6 bases from J, the gap between germline ends came to 10 bases.

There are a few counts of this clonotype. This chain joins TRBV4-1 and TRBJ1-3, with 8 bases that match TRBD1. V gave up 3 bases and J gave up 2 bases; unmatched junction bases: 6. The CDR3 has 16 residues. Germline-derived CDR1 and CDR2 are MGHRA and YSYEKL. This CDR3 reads CASSHNAGGPGNTIYF. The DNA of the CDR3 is TGCGCCAGCAGCCATAATGCAGGGGGCCCTGGAAACACCATATATTTT.

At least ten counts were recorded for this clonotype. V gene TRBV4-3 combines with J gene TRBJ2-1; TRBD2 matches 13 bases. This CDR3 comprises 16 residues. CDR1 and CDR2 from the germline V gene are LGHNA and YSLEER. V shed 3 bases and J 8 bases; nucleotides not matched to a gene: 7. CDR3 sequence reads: CASSHVLAGGGDEQFF. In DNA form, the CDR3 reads TGCGCCAGCAGCCATGTACTAGCGGGAGGGGGCGATGAGCAGTTCTTC.

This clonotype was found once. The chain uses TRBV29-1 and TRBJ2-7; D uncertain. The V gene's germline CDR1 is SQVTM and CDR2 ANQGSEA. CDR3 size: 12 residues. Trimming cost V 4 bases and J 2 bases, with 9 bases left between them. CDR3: CSVAGRAYEQYF. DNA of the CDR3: TGCAGCGTTGCAGGCAGAGCCTACGAGCAGTACTTC.

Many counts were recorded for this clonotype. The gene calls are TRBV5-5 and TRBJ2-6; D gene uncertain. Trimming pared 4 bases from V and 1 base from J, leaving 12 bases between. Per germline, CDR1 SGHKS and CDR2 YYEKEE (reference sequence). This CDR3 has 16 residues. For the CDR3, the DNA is TGTGCCAGCAGCCCCCGCTTCGGGTCTGGGGCCAACGTCCTGACTTTC. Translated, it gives CASSPRFGSGANVLTF.

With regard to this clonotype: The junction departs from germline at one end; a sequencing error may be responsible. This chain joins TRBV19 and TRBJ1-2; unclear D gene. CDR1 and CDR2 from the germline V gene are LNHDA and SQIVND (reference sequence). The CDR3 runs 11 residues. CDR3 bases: TGTGCCAGTAGTATCTGGGATGGCTACATCTTC. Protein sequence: CASSIWDGYIF.

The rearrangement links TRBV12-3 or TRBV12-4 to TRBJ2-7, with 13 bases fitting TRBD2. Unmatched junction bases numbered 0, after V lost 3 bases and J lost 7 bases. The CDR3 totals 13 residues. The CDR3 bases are TGTGCCAGCAGTTTGGGACTAGCGGGGGAGCAGTACTTC. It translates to CASSLGLAGEQYF.

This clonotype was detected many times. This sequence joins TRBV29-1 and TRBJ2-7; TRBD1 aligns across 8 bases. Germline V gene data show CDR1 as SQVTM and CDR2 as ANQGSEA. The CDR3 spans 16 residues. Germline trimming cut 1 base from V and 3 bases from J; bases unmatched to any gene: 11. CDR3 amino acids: CSVEVVRPGQVYEQYF. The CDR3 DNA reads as TGCAGCGTTGAAGTCGTTCGACCGGGACAGGTCTACGAGCAGTACTTC.